These T cell receptor beta chains were read from a single sample in a study of T cells in Graves' hyperthyroidism and ophthalmopathy. TCRdb used MiXCR to reprocess the multiplex PCR reads, holding one entry per CDR3 protein. The sample lists 490,000 or so distinct CDR3 sequences; around 50% were seen once. The sequencing sample was made of peripheral blood or thyroid tissue (not recorded which). Every receptor here comes from an adult woman with Graves' disease, either hyperthyroidism or ophthalmopathy (not recorded which). The CDR3 runs from the conserved cysteine through the conserved F or W. D genes are given only for firm matches. Size values are once, few and many counts, or a class for expanded clones, and some rows have none.

J gene	V gene	D gene	clone size	CDR3 DNA	CDR3 protein
TRBJ2-7	TRBV10-3	TRBD2	.	TGTGCCATCAGCACTAGCGGGAGGGCCCACGAGCAGTACTTC	CAISTSGRAHEQYF
TRBJ1-2	TRBV28	.	.	TGTGCCAGCAGGAGGGTGGGCTATGGCTACACCTTC	CASRRVGYGYTF
TRBJ1-2	TRBV6-6	.	.	TGTGCCAGCAGTTACGGGGGGATGGCCTATGGCTACACCTTC	CASSYGGMAYGYTF
TRBJ1-2	TRBV19	.	few	TGTGCCAGTAGTATCGGGGGAGAAGGCTACACCTTC	CASSIGGEGYTF
TRBJ1-1	TRBV2	.	.	TGTGCGAGGGTCTACACTGAAGCTTTCTTT	CARVYTEAFF
TRBJ2-7	TRBV29-1	.	few	TGCAGCGTTGAAGGGGGCGGAATAATGGAGCAGTACTTC	CSVEGGGIMEQYF
TRBJ2-5	TRBV11-2	.	.	TGTGCCAGCAGCTCGGGGGAGAGGGCAGACCAAGAGACCCAGTACTTC	CASSSGERADQETQYF
TRBJ1-5	TRBV20-1	.	.	TGCAGTGCTAGCCGTGGTACGGTCGATCAGCCCCAGCATTTT	CSASRGTVDQPQHF
TRBJ1-1	TRBV29-1	.	.	TGCAGCGTTGCTACGGAGGACACTGAAGCTTTCTTT	CSVATEDTEAFF
TRBJ1-1	TRBV4-1	TRBD1	few	TGCGCCAGCAGCCTATACAGGGGGGTGAACACTGAAGCTTTCTTT	CASSLYRGVNTEAFF
TRBJ2-7	TRBV6-5	.	.	TGTGCCAGCAGTTCCGGGCCTCCTACAACCTACGAGCAGTACTTC	CASSSGPPTTYEQYF
TRBJ2-6	TRBV7-9	.	few	TGTGCCAGCGGGCCTGCCCTCTCTGGGGCCAACGTCCTGACTTTC	CASGPALSGANVLTF
TRBJ2-2	TRBV5-1	TRBD1	once	TGCGCCAGCAGCCTCTGGACAGGGCGGGAGCTGTTTTTT	CASSLWTGRELFF
TRBJ2-7	TRBV20-1	TRBD2	many	TGCAGTGCGCTAGCGGGAGGGTCCCCCTACGAGCAGTACTTC	CSALAGGSPYEQYF
TRBJ1-1	TRBV28	.	few	TGTGCCAGCAGGCCGGCTGCGATGAACACTGAAGCTTTCTTT	CASRPAAMNTEAFF
TRBJ1-1	TRBV2	TRBD1	few	TGTGCCAGCAGTGAGGGGGACAGGGATCGGGCTTTCTTT	CASSEGDRDRAFF
TRBJ1-5	TRBV20-1	.	once	TGCAGTGCTACTGGACGGGGAGGCAATCAGCCCCAGCATTTT	CSATGRGGNQPQHF
TRBJ2-7	TRBV6-1	.	.	TGTGCCAGCAGTGGAGGTCCGGGGGAATACGAGCAGTACTTC	CASSGGPGEYEQYF
TRBJ1-4	TRBV20-1	TRBD1	many	TGCAGTGCTAGAGATAGTGACAGGGTCGATGAAAAACTGTTTTTT	CSARDSDRVDEKLFF
TRBJ1-2	TRBV7-9	.	many	TGTGCCAGCAGCTTGGACTTATCGAGTAACTATGGCTACACCTTC	CASSLDLSSNYGYTF
TRBJ2-6	TRBV6-5	.	.	TGTGCCAGCTCCCCTACTCCTGGGGCCAACGTCCTGACTTTC	CASSPTPGANVLTF
TRBJ1-5	TRBV19	.	.	TGTGCCAGTAGTATCAATGAAAGGGGTGGCAATCAGCCCCAGCATTTT	CASSINERGGNQPQHF
TRBJ2-2	TRBV9	.	many	TGTGCCAGCAGCGACAGGGAGGCCGGGGAGCTGTTTTTT	CASSDREAGELFF
TRBJ2-5	TRBV6-5	TRBD2	.	TGTGCCAGCAGTTCGACTAGCGGGAGCCAAGAGACCCAGTACTTC	CASSSTSGSQETQYF
TRBJ1-5	TRBV2	.	.	TGTGCCAGCAGTTCGGGTTACAGGGTAGGGCAGCCCCAGCATTTT	CASSSGYRVGQPQHF
TRBJ1-4	TRBV7-2	.	few	TGTGCCAGCAGCCCCGGACACACTAATGAAAAACTGTTTTTT	CASSPGHTNEKLFF
TRBJ2-5	TRBV6-1	TRBD2	many	TGTGCCAGCCACACTAGCGCCCAAGAGACCCAGTACTTC	CASHTSAQETQYF
TRBJ1-2	TRBV14	TRBD1	.	TGTGCCAGCAGCCAAGTTTCAGGACAGGACTATGGCTACACCTTC	CASSQVSGQDYGYTF
TRBJ1-1	TRBV2	.	many	TGTGCCAGCATTCGCAGGTTTTTCTCTGAAGCTTTCTTT	CASIRRFFSEAFF
TRBJ1-6	TRBV5-4	.	many	TGTGCCAGCAGCGCGGCAGGGATCAGACATAATTCACCCCTCCACTTT	CASSAAGIRHNSPLHF
TRBJ2-7	TRBV10-3	.	once	TGTGCCATCAGTGCGGGAGGAGGGGGGGGCGAGCAGTACTTC	CAISAGGGGGEQYF
TRBJ2-2	TRBV11-3	.	.	TGTGCCAGCAGCTCCGACGGGGTAACGAACACCGGGGAGCTGTTTTTT	CASSSDGVTNTGELFF
TRBJ2-5	TRBV7-9	.	few	TGCGCCAGCAGCCAACTCGGGAGAGAGACCCAGTACTTC	CASSQLGRETQYF
TRBJ1-2	TRBV29-1	TRBD1	.	TGCAGCGCCTCGACAGGGGGTTCTCGGGGCTACACCTTC	CSASTGGSRGYTF
TRBJ2-2	TRBV20-1	TRBD2	many	TGCAGTGCTAGAGATGGGGGGGTCGGAACCGGGGAGCTGTTTTTT	CSARDGGVGTGELFF
TRBJ1-6	TRBV2	TRBD1	.	TGTGCCAGCAGGGCTGACAGGGGGAGAAATAATTCACCCCTCCACTTT	CASRADRGRNNSPLHF
TRBJ1-4	TRBV12-3/TRBV12-4	.	many	TGTGCCAGCAGTTTCCAAAGGGAAAAACTGTTTTTT	CASSFQREKLFF
TRBJ2-5	TRBV9	.	few	TGTGCCAGCAGCGGCCTCGTCCCGGGGACCCAGTACTTC	CASSGLVPGTQYF
TRBJ2-7	TRBV2	.	.	TGTGCCAGCAGCTTAGGTACCCATTTAGCCGGTGGCTACGAGCAGTACTTC	CASSLGTHLAGGYEQYF
TRBJ2-2	TRBV5-1	TRBD1	.	TGCGCCAGCAGCTATAGGACAGGGGGCGGCGGGGAGCTGTTTTTT	CASSYRTGGGGELFF
TRBJ2-7	TRBV5-1	.	many	TGCGCCAGCAGCTACCAAGGGGTAAGGACCTACGAGCAGTACTTC	CASSYQGVRTYEQYF